This T cell receptor (beta chain) was sequenced during a study of beta chain features in type 1 diabetes (dated by TCRdb to the late 2010s). In terms of the full investigation: Mean age, gender distribution, total cell number and subset yield did not differ between patients and healthy donors. Across all samples, 107,917,701 sorted cells were examined, and cell number per subset correlated strongly with RNA yield. In the study, TCRB repertoires of sorted circulating CD4+ T cell subsets from recently diagnosed type 1 diabetes patients were compared with those of matched healthy donors. Regulatory and stem cell-like memory subsets were obtained from only 8 patients and about 8 healthy donors, while naive and central memory subsets were obtained from all 30 or so donors. Study-wide conclusions, independent of this receptor: Patients with type 1 diabetes made fewer insertions and deleted more nucleotides at VDJ recombination sites, implying thymic rearrangement abnormalities. Type 1 diabetes patients showed a moderate but significant shortening of TCRB CDR3 length in all four CD4+ subsets. Because the HLA sub-analyses included only small numbers of individuals, any influence of HLA type on TCRB rearrangement was left unresolved. Shorter templates might have been favored by PCR, but patient and control samples were amplified and corrected together, so both groups would have been affected equally by any skew. The naive, central memory and regulatory TCRB repertoires appeared to resemble one another more closely among patients than among healthy donors. Because cDNA rather than genomic DNA was sequenced, highly expressing activated cells could have been over-represented, although no difference in activation and CD3 levels was found between groups.

From each donor, a single peripheral blood sample of 100 to 150 mL on average was drawn into heparinised tubes. A BD FACSAria II and a panel including CD45RO, CCR7, CD25, CD127, CD95 and CD27 were used to sort naive, central memory, regulatory and stem cell-like memory CD4+ T cells. Purity was above 95% for every sorted population. Right away, PBMCs were isolated by Lymphoprep density gradient centrifugation and were stained directly, with no culture step. So that batch effects would be minimized, each experiment stained and sorted samples in pairs, pairing one healthy donor with one patient. About this clone itself: The antigen it binds to is not known. The sample holds no much larger clone one base away, and base qualities are not on file.

All of the isolated RNA was reverse transcribed with the High Capacity cDNA Reverse Transcription Kit, so expressed TCRB transcripts were sequenced. Deep immunoSEQ sequencing was performed on naive, central memory and regulatory T cell samples, with an average of roughly 4 million total reads per sample. After sorted cells were lysed in RLT buffer, RNA was extracted with DNase-treated RNeasy Micro or Mini kits, with the choice depending on cell number. Each cell subset was processed on its own to prevent cross-contamination, while patient and healthy donor samples were processed together. TCRB sequences were amplified from cDNA with the immunoSEQ multiplex PCR, producing 87-bp fragments spanning the CDR3 region. Sequencing of the amplicons was done on the Illumina HiSeq platform. As for the original processing: PCR bias was corrected computationally using synthetic template baselines, and reads within Hamming distance 2 were collapsed, with unmergeable singletons discarded. Reads were aligned against IMGT so that V, D and J genes, CDR3 length and insertions or deletions at six rearrangement sites could be assigned. Within each subset, clonotype counts were normalized to sorted cell number, after which true diversity and Gini coefficients were computed with the tcR R package. The overlap coefficient, calculated on TCRB nucleotide sequences, was used to quantify repertoire sharing. Out-of-frame TCRB sequences from naive cells were analyzed to stand in for the pre-selection repertoire. TCRdb holds this immuneACCESS table with in-frame rearrangements only. Some clones are missing; in checked studies, unresolved V genes explain under half, and the rest has no known cause. V, J and clone size derive from that table, while D and trimming were established from the DNA sequence. For this sample there are about 900,000 clones; about a sixth appear just once. The top ten clones comprise 0.023% of the sample.

Per the germline V gene, MDHEN is the CDR1 and SYDVKM is the CDR2. At the junction V is shortened by 3 bases and J by 4 bases; bases outside the gene matches: 10. The CDR3 covers 16 residues, taking in both the cysteine and the phenylalanine. Of the read, only the CDR3 DNA is kept; its 48 bases are in frame from base 1. This receptor was identified in a woman younger than 30 in good health. This chain is built from TRBV28 and TRBJ2-5, and TRBD1 aligns with 8 junction nucleotides. What was sequenced was naive CD4+ T cells from blood. What the cell subset or site label conveys for this sample: true naive CD4+ T cells. DNA sequence: TGTGCCAGCAGTTTCCCACAGGGGGTGCCCCTAGAGACCCAGTACTTC. Its product reads: CASSFPQGVPLETQYF.